These 16 T cell receptor beta chains were sequenced from one sample in a study of shared clonotypes between healthy human individuals. This table comes from immunoSEQ multiplex PCR, and its TCRdb copy is limited to in-frame clones, with some not included. Of over a million clones listed, approximately 78% were seen once; the top ten hold roughly 0.61%. The sequencing input was memory CD4+ T cells from PBMCs. Indicated subset: CD45RA-negative fraction. The receptors here all came from a young man in good health. Some clones in this sample may be carry-over from other donors' samples.

The chain is built from TRBV29-1 and TRBJ2-7; D unclear. V was pared by 6 bases and J by 5 bases, with 11 bases between. In germline, CDR1 is SQVTM, CDR2 ANQGSEA. The CDR3 has 11 amino acids. The CDR3: CSVPQGHEQYF. The CDR3 coding sequence is TGCAGCGTCCCACAAGGCCACGAGCAGTACTTC.

This chain uses TRBV29-1 with TRBJ2-5; TRBD1 aligns across 10 bases. The DNA matches TRBJ2-7 better at its end, which makes the J call doubtful. The germline V gene has CDR1 SQVTM and CDR2 ANQGSEA. This CDR3 has 14 amino acids. The CDR3, as DNA: TGCAGCGTGGCGCCGGGACAGGGGTCCTACGAGCAGTACTTC. It translates to CSVAPGQGSYEQYF.

This chain links TRBV5-1 with TRBJ2-2, with 8 bases identical to TRBD2. Germline V gene sequence: CDR1 SGHRS, CDR2 YFSETQ. V shed 4 bases and J 5 bases; nucleotides not matched to a gene: 19. This CDR3 is 19 amino acids long. CDR3 loop: CASSPLGAGGQAGTGELFF. The CDR3 nucleotides are TGCGCCAGCAGCCCCCTAGGGGCGGGAGGTCAAGCGGGTACCGGGGAGCTGTTTTTT.

The chain employs TRBV4-3 and TRBJ2-3; no reliable D call. Germline CDR1 LGHNA, CDR2 YSLEER. The CDR3 has 14 amino acids. V lost 0 bases and J 1 base, leaving 5 bases between the germline ends. The CDR3: CASSQDKGTDTQYF. The CDR3 DNA reads as TGCGCCAGCAGCCAAGATAAAGGCACAGATACGCAGTATTTT.

This rearrangement joins TRBV7-2 to TRBJ2-7; D is perhaps TRBD1 (5 bases). Germline V gene lookup returns CDR1 SGHTA and CDR2 FQGNSA. CDR3 length: 14 amino acids. Trimming pared 2 bases from V and 3 bases from J, leaving 11 bases between. The CDR3 coding sequence is TGTGCCAGCAGCTTAACCCAGGGCTACTACGAGCAGTACTTC. This translates into CASSLTQGYYEQYF.

V and J are TRBV30 and TRBJ2-2; 10 positions match TRBD2. CDR3 length: 18 residues. Per germline, CDR1 GTSNPN and CDR2 SVGIG (reference sequence). J was trimmed by 6 bases and V by 8 bases; bases with no gene match: 21. The CDR3 reads CAGSSTKGLAMGSGELFF. CDR3 DNA: TGTGCCGGATCGAGCACCAAGGGACTAGCGATGGGTTCCGGGGAGCTGTTTTTT.

The chain couples TRBV7-2 to TRBJ2-7; 10 bases line up with TRBD2. This CDR3 contains 13 residues. The V gene's germline CDR1 is SGHTA and CDR2 FQGNSA. The J segment lost 9 bases and the V segment lost 0 bases, leaving 2 bases of the junction unmatched. The CDR3 region has the DNA TGTGCCAGCAGCTTAGCGAGACTAGCGGGGCAGTACTTC. The encoded protein is CASSLARLAGQYF.

This CDR3 is CASSLVGQEQYF. DNA for the CDR3: TGTGCCAGCAGCTTAGTGGGGCAGGAGCAGTACTTC. The chain has TRBV7-8 and TRBJ2-7; TRBD1 might be the D (5 bases). CDR1 SGHVS and CDR2 FQNEAQ come from the germline V gene. CDR3 size: 12 residues. Trimming cost V 1 base and J 7 bases, with 8 bases left between them.

The chain uses TRBV28 and TRBJ2-1; tentatively, D is TRBD1 or TRBD2 (5 bases each). The V gene's germline CDR1 is MDHEN and CDR2 SYDVKM. CDR3 length: 14 residues. Trimming pared 5 bases from V and 3 bases from J, leaving 11 bases between. The CDR3 sequence: CASSPWGYYNEQFF. The CDR3 DNA follows: TGTGCCAGCAGTCCTTGGGGGTACTACAATGAGCAGTTCTTC.

This clone has just a few counts. The DNA is omitted, as the CDR3 cannot be located on it reliably, and the CDR3 follows TCRdb's listing. The chain has TRBV9 and TRBJ1-1; the table's D gene call, TRBD1, was not cross checked with the DNA. From its first to its last residue, the CDR3 has 13 amino acids. Per germline, CDR1 SGDLS and CDR2 YYNGEE. This CDR3 reads CASSVGEGTGSFF.

The chain recombines TRBV19 with TRBJ1-5; tentative D call: TRBD1 (6 bases). The length of the CDR3 is 17 residues. CDR1 and CDR2 (germline): LNHDA, SQIVND (reference sequence). Trimming pared 4 bases from V and 2 bases from J, leaving 18 bases between. CDR3 sequence (DNA): TGTGCCAGTAGTACCCCCCGGGCACAGGGTGGCAATCAGCCCCAGCATTTT. Translating it yields CASSTPRAQGGNQPQHF.

This clone was seen only a few times. J is TRBJ1-2 and V is TRBV5-6; no firm D call. The V gene's germline CDR1 is SGHDT and CDR2 YYEEEE. The CDR3 totals 13 residues. V shed 4 bases and J shed 8 bases, with 15 bases lying between them. CDR3 sequence (DNA): TGTGCCAGCAGCCCCAACATGGGTGGGGGCTACACCTTC. This codes for CASSPNMGGGYTF.

The rearrangement links TRBV5-4 to TRBJ1-1, with TRBD1 matching 8 bases. Trimming removed 1 base from V and 1 base from J; junction bases left unmatched: 3. The CDR3 loop spans 15 amino acids. CDR1 SGHNT and CDR2 YYREEE come from the germline V gene (reference sequence). The CDR3 DNA reads TGTGCCAGCAGCTTGTTCAGGGGGCAGAACACTGAAGCTTTCTTT. Translated, it gives CASSLFRGQNTEAFF.

This clone was detected many times. The sample has other DNA sequences that encode this CDR3 too. V and J are TRBV28 and TRBJ2-7; 10 bases map to TRBD1. CDR1 MDHEN and CDR2 SYDVKM come from the germline V gene. The CDR3 spans 15 residues. V was pared by 6 bases and J by 0 bases, with 5 bases of the junction left unmatched. The CDR3 DNA is TGTGCCAGCAGGCGGGACAGGGGATTCTCCTACGAGCAGTACTTC. Translated: CASRRDRGFSYEQYF. Filled out from reference TRBV28 and TRBJ2-7, the complete variable domain reads DVKVTQSSRYLVKRTGEKVFLECVQDMDHENMFWYRQDPGLGLRLIYFSYDVKMKEKGDIPEGYSVSREKKERFSLILESASTNQTSMYLCASRRDRGFSYEQYFGPGTRLTVT.

The chain links TRBV4-1 to TRBJ1-1; 10 bases map to TRBD1. V trimming: 2 bases; J trimming: 6 bases; junction bases outside the gene matches: 6. The CDR3 extends over 15 amino acids. Germline CDR1 MGHRA, CDR2 YSYEKL. The CDR3: CASSQSTGGGSEAFF. CDR3 sequence (DNA): TGCGCCAGCAGCCAATCGACAGGGGGCGGCTCTGAAGCTTTCTTT.

As concerns this clone: At the DNA level, this CDR3 is encoded by other sequences in the same sample as well. The chain links TRBV5-8 to TRBJ2-7; tentative D call: TRBD1 (6 bases). CDR1 SGHTS and CDR2 YDEGEE come from the germline V gene. This CDR3 region has 14 residues. Trimming stripped 5 bases from V and 1 base from J, with 13 bases between. The CDR3: CASSMGAPSYEQYF. The DNA for the CDR3 is TGTGCCAGCAGTATGGGGGCGCCATCCTACGAGCAGTACTTC.